Below are 21 T cell receptor beta chains sequenced from a single sample in a study of blood T cell repertoires in COVID-19 (dated by TCRdb to the early 2020s). The protocol used for the library was the immunoSEQ multiplex PCR assay. Drawn from immuneACCESS, this table holds only the in-frame rearrangements with V and J called that TCRdb kept. Clones are partly lost; checked studies trace under half to an unresolved V gene and leave the rest unexplained. The sample table shows around 220,000 clones, and 85% to 90% are seen once. Roughly 1.5% of the sample comes from the top ten. Sequenced: peripheral blood. The receptors were gathered from a man in his late teens or twenties with active or convalescent COVID-19.

The gene calls are TRBV27 and TRBJ2-1, with D maybe TRBD2 (5 bases). CDR1 is MNHEY and CDR2 is SMNVEV in the germline V gene (reference sequence). CDR3 size: 13 residues. The germline V and J ends were trimmed by 5 bases and 8 bases, with 13 bases remaining between them. The DNA of the CDR3 is TGTGCCAGCAGTGGACTCTTGCGGGATGAGCAGTTCTTC. Its translation: CASSGLLRDEQFF.

In this sample, this clone turned up once. The chain couples TRBV18 to TRBJ1-5; 8 bases line up with TRBD1. J gave up 3 bases and V 6 bases, and 4 bases lay outside the gene matches. Germline CDR1 and CDR2: KGHSH and LQKENI. CDR3 length: 14 residues. The CDR3 DNA follows: TGTGCCAGCTCCGGACAGGGTGACAATCAGCCCCAGCATTTT. This translates into CASSGQGDNQPQHF.

This clone has only a few counts. The genes are TRBV19 and TRBJ1-1; D may be TRBD1 (5 bases). The CDR3 runs to 13 residues. Germline V gene data show CDR1 as LNHDA and CDR2 as SQIVND (reference sequence). Trimming took off 4 bases at V and 6 bases at J, with 12 bases between the two ends. CDR3 nucleotide sequence: TGTGCCAGTAGTACCCAGGGTGTCGCTGAAGCTTTCTTT. Translated: CASSTQGVAEAFF.

This chain uses TRBV19 with TRBJ1-1, with D unclear. CDR3 length: 13 residues. Germline CDR1 and CDR2: LNHDA and SQIVND (reference sequence). V lost 1 base and J lost 7, with 10 bases in between. Written as DNA, the CDR3 is TGTGCCAGTAGTATAGGTTCAGGCGATGAAGCTTTCTTT. Amino acids: CASSIGSGDEAFF.

The chain couples TRBV9 to TRBJ2-2; D gene uncertain. V gave up 0 bases and J gave up 6 bases, with 12 bases separating them. Germline CDR1 reads SGDLS; CDR2 reads YYNGEE. The CDR3 consists of 15 residues. CDR3 loop: CASSVDSVGSGELFF. CDR3 coding DNA: TGTGCCAGCAGCGTAGATTCGGTGGGCTCCGGGGAGCTGTTTTTT.

The gene calls are TRBV5-1 and TRBJ2-2, with D possibly matching TRBD2 (6 bases). V gave up 5 bases and J gave up 13 bases, with 15 bases separating them. CDR1 is SGHRS, CDR2 YFSETQ, per germline. The CDR3 sequence is 12 residues long. The CDR3 protein is CASSVRGLGLFF. CDR3 sequence (DNA): TGCGCCAGCAGTGTGCGGGGCCTGGGGCTGTTTTTT.

The chain links TRBV4-1 to TRBJ1-6; 8 positions agree with TRBD1. This CDR3 is built from 14 residues. The germline CDR1 and CDR2 sequences are MGHRA and YSYEKL. With 0 bases clipped from V and 9 bases from J, the junction kept 1 base outside the gene matches. CDR3 protein: CASSQDRGPSPLHF. CDR3 nucleotide sequence: TGCGCCAGCAGCCAAGACAGGGGGCCTTCACCCCTCCACTTT.

CDR3 sequence reads: CASSPTDTRSGNTIYF. The CDR3 DNA follows: TGTGCCAGCAGCCCGACGGACACTCGCTCTGGAAACACCATATATTTT. V gene TRBV3-1 (or the pseudogene TRBV3-2) combines with J gene TRBJ1-3; TRBD1 might be the D (5 bases). The V end was cut by 4 bases, the J end by 0 bases, with 13 bases between. The CDR3 is 16 residues long. Per germline, CDR1 LGHDT and CDR2 YNNKEL (reference sequence).

The chain combines TRBV18 with TRBJ1-1; TRBD1 aligns across 8 bases. The CDR3 consists of 14 residues. The germline V gene encodes CDR1 KGHSH and CDR2 LQKENI. V was pared by 3 bases and J by 6 bases, with 6 bases of the junction left unmatched. The CDR3 loop is CASSPKTGDAEAFF. The CDR3 region has the DNA TGTGCCAGCTCACCCAAGACAGGGGACGCTGAAGCTTTCTTT.

The chain recombines TRBV27 with TRBJ2-1; possible D gene TRBD2, 6 bases. CDR1 is MNHEY and CDR2 is SMNVEV in the germline V gene (reference sequence). The CDR3 extends over 15 amino acids. Trimming removed 6 bases from V and 0 bases from J, with 12 bases in between. Here the CDR3 DNA reads TGTGCCAGCAGGGGCCTAGCGAGCTCCTACAATGAGCAGTTCTTC. As protein: CASRGLASSYNEQFF.

Written as DNA, the CDR3 is TGTGCCAGCTCCCTGGGGACAGGGAGGTCACCCCTCCACTTT. This translates into CASSLGTGRSPLHF. This rearrangement joins TRBV19 to TRBJ1-6; the match to TRBD1 covers 9 bases. Unmatched junction bases numbered 10, after V lost 9 bases and J lost 10 bases. This CDR3 is 14 amino acids long. Looked up from germline, CDR1 is LNHDA and CDR2 is SQIVND (reference sequence). The full variable domain, its missing parts supplied by reference TRBV19 and TRBJ1-6, is DGGITQSPKYLFRKEGQNVTLSCEQNLNHDAMYWYRQDPGQGLRLIYYSQIVNDFQKGDIAEGYSVSREKKESFPLTVTSAQKNPTAFYLCASSLGTGRSPLHFGNGTRLTVT.

This chain uses TRBV6-2 or TRBV6-3 with TRBJ1-2; 10 bases line up with TRBD1. V lost 5 bases, J lost 13 bases, and 4 bases stayed unmatched. Germline CDR1 is MNHEY and CDR2 is SVGEGT. CDR3 size: 11 residues. The CDR3, as DNA: TGTGCCAGCAGTCTTGGGACAGGGGCCACCTTC. It yields the protein CASSLGTGATF.

The gene calls are TRBV5-1 and TRBJ2-7; a weak D match, TRBD2 (6 bases). V lost 4 bases and J 2 bases, leaving 10 bases between the germline ends. The CDR3 length is 13 residues. Germline V lookup: CDR1 SGHRS, CDR2 YFSETQ. The CDR3, as DNA: TGCGCCAGCAGCCCGGAGGGAACCTACGAGCAGTACTTC. This sequence encodes CASSPEGTYEQYF.

The DNA of the CDR3 is TGCGCCAGCAGTGAGTCAAGTACAGTCAATCAGCCCCAGCATTTT. This gives the protein CASSESSTVNQPQHF. This sequence joins TRBV10-2 and TRBJ1-5; D remains ambiguous. Trimming removed 0 bases from V and 3 bases from J, with 9 bases in between. The CDR3 is made up of 15 amino acids. Germline CDR1 WSHSY, CDR2 SAAADI.

This chain uses TRBV5-4 with TRBJ2-2; TRBD2 matches 9 bases. The germline gives CDR1 SGHNT, CDR2 YYREEE (reference sequence). V lost 0 bases to trimming and J lost 4 bases; unmatched junction nucleotides: 4. The CDR3 loop spans 16 amino acids. The CDR3 spells CASSLALSGSTGELFF. The CDR3 DNA sequence: TGTGCCAGCAGCTTGGCCCTTAGCGGGAGCACCGGGGAGCTGTTTTTT.

V usage is TRBV19 and J usage is TRBJ2-7, with TRBD2 matching over 7 bases. V lost 6 bases, J lost 7 bases, and 9 bases stayed unmatched. Germline-derived CDR1 and CDR2 are LNHDA and SQIVND (reference sequence). This CDR3 spans 13 amino acids. CDR3 DNA sequence: TGTGCCAGTAGCCCCTTCAGGGAGGGAGAGCAGTACTTC. As protein: CASSPFREGEQYF. Based on the CDR3 plus reference TRBV19 and TRBJ2-7, the full variable domain is DGGITQSPKYLFRKEGQNVTLSCEQNLNHDAMYWYRQDPGQGLRLIYYSQIVNDFQKGDIAEGYSVSREKKESFPLTVTSAQKNPTAFYLCASSPFREGEQYFGPGTRLTVT.

The chain links TRBV6-5 to TRBJ2-7; TRBD1 matches at 7 bases. This CDR3 comprises 13 residues. The germline V gene has CDR1 MNHEY and CDR2 SVGAGI. V dropped 6 bases and J dropped 4; count of bases not matched to a gene: 6. In DNA form, the CDR3 reads TGTGCCAGCAGATTGGGGACAGCTTACGAGCAGTACTTC. Its translation is CASRLGTAYEQYF.

This chain links TRBV4-2 with TRBJ2-7, with a tentative D call TRBD2 (7 bases). With 5 bases removed from V and 7 bases from J, the gap between germline ends came to 15 bases. The CDR3 has 13 amino acids. CDR1 and CDR2 (germline): LGHNA, YNFKEQ. DNA of the CDR3: TGTGCCAGCAGCAATAAGGGGGGGTGGGAGCAGTACTTC. The encoded protein is CASSNKGGWEQYF.

The chain links TRBV4-2 to TRBJ2-5; 12 bases map to TRBD1. Germline trimming cut 4 bases from V and 4 bases from J; bases unmatched to any gene: 7. This CDR3 is 16 amino acids long. Germline CDR1 is LGHNA and CDR2 is YNFKEQ. CDR3 nucleotide sequence: TGTGCCAGCAGCCCCGGGACAGGGGGCGCCTCAGAGACCCAGTACTTC. Residues: CASSPGTGGASETQYF.

The chain uses TRBV30 and TRBJ1-5, with a tentative D call TRBD1 (6 bases). The CDR3 extends over 18 amino acids. Trimming took 2 bases from V and 0 from J, leaving 20 bases between them. Germline lookup yields CDR1 GTSNPN and CDR2 SVGIG (reference sequence). In nucleotides, the CDR3 is TGTGCCTGGAGTCCCCCGGGACACCGCCTAGATAGCAATCAGCCCCAGCATTTT. This codes for CAWSPPGHRLDSNQPQHF.

The CDR3 reads CASSYSILGADYGYTF. CDR3 DNA sequence: TGTGCCAGCAGTTACTCGATTTTAGGCGCGGACTATGGCTACACCTTC. V and J are TRBV6-5 and TRBJ1-2, with D uncertain. The length of the CDR3 is 16 residues. Germline CDR1 reads MNHEY; CDR2 reads SVGAGI. With 0 bases removed from V and 3 bases from J, the gap between germline ends came to 14 bases.